The T cell receptor beta chain described here comes from a study of shared clonotypes between healthy human individuals (dated by TCRdb to the early 2020s). Regarding the study in general: A few men and two women, aged 18 to 49 years, made up the cohort. For each donor, CD4 naive and CD4 memory were each given three plates, CD8 naive was given two plates, and CD8 memory was given one plate. The study deeply sequenced blood TCR repertoires of five healthy adults to estimate repertoire size and the extent of clonotype sharing between individuals. To increase sequencing depth and limit assay-specific biases, TCR repertoire library preparation and sequencing were carried out by different laboratories using diverse techniques. Leukapheresis yielded between about 0.8 and 8.9 billion PBMCs per donor.

Results the study describes overall, beyond this receptor: Sampling was limited to blood, and TCR repertoires in tissue likely differ from TCR repertoires in blood. Across four donors, approximately 5% of naive CD4, approximately 3.5% of naive CD8, approximately 2.5% of memory CD4, and about 0.4% of memory CD8 clonotypes were shared. Larger estimated clonotype richness was generally found for naive subsets than for memory subsets. Based on pairwise subsampling, the degree of clonotype sharing among donors was expected to be affected by sequencing depth. Because the study included a small number of donors, the genetic and exposure-history diversity represented was limited. Clonotypes shared by all four sorted-subset donors showed higher generation probabilities than non-shared clonotypes. Rarefaction of sorted-subset datasets indicated incomplete sequencing despite the large sequencing depth.

Turning to this clone: The specificity of this receptor is unknown. Base quality data are lacking; no much larger clone is found one base away.

Using the deep immunoSEQ assay, multiplex PCR amplified TCR CDR3 regions from genomic DNA. Extracted genomic DNA from each cell subset was spread evenly across all wells of several immunoSEQ 96-well plates, with each plate serving as a replicate. For sorted subsets, each replicate PCR was loaded with around 200 ng genomic DNA, equivalent to 30,000 to 35,000 T cell genomes. Purified libraries were quantified with a Qubit 3.0 fluorometer, sized on a Bioanalyzer 2100, and re-quantified with the KAPA Library Quantification kit. Every immunoSEQ 96-well plate was sequenced on a separate single-read 150-cycle Illumina NextSeq 550 flow cell. The source study handled its data this way. Because only junctional sequences without quality scores were contained in the immunoSEQ output, filtering matching that applied to full-length reads could not be performed. To assign V/J genes and CDR3, sequences were annotated using PyIR, a Python wrapper for IgBLAST v1.9, with IMGT germline references. Reads were removed for weak V/J assignments (E-value above 1e-6), missing CDR3, stop codons, out-of-frame junctions, or ambiguous translated residues. V3J clonotypes were defined as sequences sharing an identical inferred V gene, J gene, and CDR3 amino acid sequence. Percentage overlap between repertoires was calculated by dividing the number of shared unique clonotypes by the size of the smaller repertoire. Three approaches were used to assess repertoire richness: RTK rarefaction, the Chao1 estimator, and Recon v2.1 estimates of unobserved clonotypes. For all TCRbeta clonotypes obtained by the gDNA method from a handful of donors, generation probabilities were computed with OLGA. This is the immuneACCESS table as TCRdb keeps it, with only in-frame sequences that have V and J called. A part of the clones is gone; compared with another copy, unresolved V genes explain less than half, and the rest is unexplained. Clone size and V and J calls were adopted from that table, with D and trimming inferred from the DNA. The sample table lists some 2,100,000 clones, approximately 96% of them with a count of one. 0.1% to 0.15% of the sample is in the top ten clones.

Healthy HIV-negative adults with no recently reported acute infections or vaccinations were included as donors. Only Caucasian adults living in Nashville, Tennessee, USA were represented among the donors. CD4+ T cells were enriched by magnetic negative selection, after which naive cells were positively selected on CD45RA and the negative fraction was taken as the memory subset. Blood was obtained by leukapheresis, after which PBMCs were separated by Ficoll-Histopaque density gradient centrifugation and cryopreserved in liquid nitrogen vapor phase. Analytical flow cytometry was used to check the purity and quantity of each magnetically sorted T cell population. Each sorted fraction had its genomic DNA isolated and then quantified by UV absorbance on a Nanodrop 2000c. The specimen was naive CD4+ T cells sorted from blood. Taken with the paper, the label for cell subset or site translates to: CD45RA+ positively selected. The clonotype originates from a man aged 18 to 35 in good health.

In nucleotides, the sequence is TGCGCCAGCAGCTCGACGGGGGACAGGGGTAATGAGCAGTTCTTC. Translated, this gives CASSSTGDRGNEQFF. Recombination linked TRBV5-1 to TRBJ2-1, and 10 junctional nucleotides match TRBD1. CDR1 SGHRS and CDR2 YFSETQ were looked up in the germline V gene. The CDR3 spans 15 residues, from the cysteine through the phenylalanine. Just CDR3 DNA is preserved here, 45 bases in frame from base 1. V is cut back by 3 bases and J by 7 bases, with 7 bases in the junction unmatched.